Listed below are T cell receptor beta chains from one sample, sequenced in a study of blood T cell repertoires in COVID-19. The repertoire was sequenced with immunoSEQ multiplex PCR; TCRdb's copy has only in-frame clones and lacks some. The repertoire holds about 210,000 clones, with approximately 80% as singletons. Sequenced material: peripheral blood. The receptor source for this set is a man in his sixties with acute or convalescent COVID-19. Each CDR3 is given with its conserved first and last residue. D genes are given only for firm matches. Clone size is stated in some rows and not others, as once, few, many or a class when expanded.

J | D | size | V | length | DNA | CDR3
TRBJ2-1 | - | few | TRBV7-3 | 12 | TGTGCCAGCAGCAAGGGGGTGAATGAGCAGTTCTTC | CASSKGVNEQFF
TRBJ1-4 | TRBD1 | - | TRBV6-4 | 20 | TGTGCCAGCAGTGAGCCCCGGGACAGGGAGTGGGGATCATCTAATGAAAAACTGTTTTTT | CASSEPRDREWGSSNEKLFF
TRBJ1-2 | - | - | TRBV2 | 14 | TGTGCCAGCAGTGAAGTGGGAGGGGCGGGTGGCTACACCTTC | CASSEVGGAGGYTF
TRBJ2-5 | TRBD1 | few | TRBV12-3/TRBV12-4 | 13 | TGTGCCAGCAGCGACAGGGTCCAAGAGACCCAGTACTTC | CASSDRVQETQYF
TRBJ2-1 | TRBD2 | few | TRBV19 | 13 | TGTGCCAGTAGCCTAGCGGGAGGGAATGAGCAGTTCTTC | CASSLAGGNEQFF
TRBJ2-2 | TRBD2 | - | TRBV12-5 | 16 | TGTGCTAGTGGTTTCCCTCAGCGGGGTGGGGTCGGGGAGCTGTTTTTT | CASGFPQRGGVGELFF
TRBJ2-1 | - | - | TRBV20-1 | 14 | TGCAGTGCTAGTCAGGGGGGTGGGTACAATGAGCAGTTCTTC | CSASQGGGYNEQFF
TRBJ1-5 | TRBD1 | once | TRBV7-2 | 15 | TGTGCCAGCAGCGCGAGGACAGGAATGTGGCAGCCCCAGCATTTT | CASSARTGMWQPQHF
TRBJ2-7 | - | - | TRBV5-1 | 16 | TGCGCCAGCAGCTTGGCCTCCGGACAGCGCGAAAACGAGCAGTACTTC | CASSLASGQRENEQYF
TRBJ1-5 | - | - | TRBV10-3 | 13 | TGTGCCATCAGTGAAGGGGGAGATCAGCCCCAGCATTTT | CAISEGGDQPQHF
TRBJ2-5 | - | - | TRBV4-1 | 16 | TGCGCCAGCAGCTCTCCATCCCGGGGGATGCAAGAGACCCAGTACTTC | CASSSPSRGMQETQYF
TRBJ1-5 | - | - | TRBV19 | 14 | TGTGCCAGTAGTATAAGGGACAACAATCAGCCCCAGCATTTT | CASSIRDNNQPQHF
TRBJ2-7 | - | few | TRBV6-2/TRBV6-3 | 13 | TGTGCCAGCAGTTACGCCAGCTCCTACGAGCAGTACTTC | CASSYASSYEQYF
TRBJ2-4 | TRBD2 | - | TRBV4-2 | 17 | TGTGCCAGCAGCCAAGACCGGGACTTCGGGGGGGGTTGGGTTCAGTACTTC | CASSQDRDFGGGWVQYF
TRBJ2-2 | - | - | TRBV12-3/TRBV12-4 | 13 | TGTGCCAGCAGCGCGACGAACACCGGGGAGCTGTTTTTT | CASSATNTGELFF
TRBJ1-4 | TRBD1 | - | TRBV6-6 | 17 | TGTGCCAGCAGTCGGGGAAGTGGGGGACAGGGGAATGAAAAACTGTTTTTT | CASSRGSGGQGNEKLFF
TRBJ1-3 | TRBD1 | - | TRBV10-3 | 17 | TGTGCCATCAGTGAGAAACCATTAGGACAGGCTGGAAACACCATATATTTT | CAISEKPLGQAGNTIYF
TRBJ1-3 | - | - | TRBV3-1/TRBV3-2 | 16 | TGTGCCAGCAGCTCCCCTAGCGGGCGGTCTGGAAACACCATATATTTT | CASSSPSGRSGNTIYF
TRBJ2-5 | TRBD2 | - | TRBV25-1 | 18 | TGTGCCAGCAGTGAATTTCACCCACTGGGACTACTTCAAGAGACCCAGTACTTC | CASSEFHPLGLLQETQYF
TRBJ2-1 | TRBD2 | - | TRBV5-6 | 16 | TGTGCCAGCAGCTTGGATGCCGGGAGGGCCGGGGATGAGCAGTTCTTC | CASSLDAGRAGDEQFF
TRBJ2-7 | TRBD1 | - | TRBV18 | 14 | TGTGCCAGCTCCCCTGGACAGGGGGCTTACGAGCAGTACTTC | CASSPGQGAYEQYF
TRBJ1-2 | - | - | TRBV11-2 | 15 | TGTGCCAGCAGCCCCTCTTCTGCGGGGGTCGTGGGCTACACCTTC | CASSPSSAGVVGYTF